This T cell receptor (beta chain) was documented in a study of blood T cells in healthy people across ages. Study-level points and caveats: Strong correlation existed between TCR beta diversity and naive T cell percentage. When set beside aged donors, long-lived donors presented more naive CD4+ cells and higher diversity.

Healthy Caucasian individuals from Russia aged about 6 to 90 served as donors. Whenever a sample was processed, at least 6 million PBMCs were isolated. As concerns this clonotype: What it recognizes is unknown.

Trimming shortened V by 7 bases and J by 3 bases, and 10 bases separated the two germline ends. Germline values: CDR1 MNHEY, CDR2 SMNVEV (reference sequence). CDR3 size: 13 residues. Sample-barcoded 5' priming and a J-beta primer mix drove a second PCR of about 7 to 11 cycles. MiXCR was run by TCRdb on the 5' RACE reads, yielding one entry per CDR3 protein. This table holds almost 550,000 distinct CDR3 sequences, less than 25% found once. In addition, the sample was reused for a study of T cells of mothers and their children.

This sequence joins TRBV27 and TRBJ2-1; D is uncertain. The sequencing input was blood. The source is a boy aged 5-17 years in good health. For the CDR3, the DNA is TGTGCCAGCACTAGAATCGGCTACAATGAGCAGTTCTTC. Translated, it gives CASTRIGYNEQFF.